These T cell receptor beta chains were read from a single sample in a study of T cells after yellow fever vaccination. One entry per CDR3 protein, called by TCRdb with MiXCR from the 5' RACE reads. The sample has hundreds of thousands of distinct CDR3 sequences; 8.7% are singletons. Source: PBMCs, taken on the day of the first yellow fever vaccination. The receptors stem from a man aged 18 to 30 who received the YFV17D yellow fever vaccine. Each CDR3 is given with its conserved first and last residue. Each record gives: D gene, V gene, J gene, clone size, CDR3 protein, CDR3 DNA. A D gene is named only where the DNA matches it firmly. The size of a clone is reported for some rows only, either as once, few or many, or as a class for expanded clones.

D: .
V: TRBV6-2/TRBV6-3
J: TRBJ2-5
size: .
CDR3: CASSSTAPGETQYF
DNA: TGTGCCAGCAGTTCCACGGCCCCGGGGGAGACCCAGTACTTC

D: .
V: TRBV25-1
J: TRBJ1-3
size: few
CDR3: CASSEWGSGNTIYF
DNA: TGTGCCAGCAGTGAATGGGGCTCTGGAAACACCATATATTTT

D: .
V: TRBV19
J: TRBJ2-2
size: .
CDR3: CASTRNGELFF
DNA: TGTGCCAGTACGCGCAACGGGGAGCTGTTTTTT

D: .
V: TRBV27
J: TRBJ2-5
size: .
CDR3: CASSWSQGGRETQYF
DNA: TGTGCCAGCAGTTGGTCCCAAGGGGGGCGAGAGACCCAGTACTTC

D: .
V: TRBV11-2
J: TRBJ1-1
size: .
CDR3: CASSLGVRIRTFF
DNA: TGTGCCAGCAGCTTAGGGGTTCGGATCAGGACTTTCTTT

D: .
V: TRBV7-9
J: TRBJ1-6
size: .
CDR3: CASSYTDSNSPLHF
DNA: TGTGCCAGCAGTTACACGGACAGTAATTCACCCCTCCACTTT

D: TRBD2
V: TRBV6-2/TRBV6-3
J: TRBJ2-1
size: few
CDR3: CASTWDSGGNEQFF
DNA: TGTGCCAGCACCTGGGACTCGGGAGGGAATGAGCAGTTCTTC

D: TRBD1
V: TRBV11-1
J: TRBJ2-2
size: few
CDR3: CASRQGASSGYNTGELFF
DNA: TGTGCCAGCAGACAGGGGGCTTCGTCGGGGTATAACACCGGGGAGCTGTTTTTT

D: TRBD2
V: TRBV20-1
J: TRBJ2-1
size: .
CDR3: CSARDHGLGEQFF
DNA: TGCAGTGCCAGGGATCACGGACTAGGGGAGCAGTTCTTC

D: TRBD1
V: TRBV6-1
J: TRBJ1-4
size: .
CDR3: CASSPHDRGSEKLFF
DNA: TGTGCCAGCAGCCCCCATGACAGGGGGAGTGAAAAACTGTTTTTT

D: TRBD2
V: TRBV5-1
J: TRBJ2-3
size: many
CDR3: CASSSPGGTDTQYF
DNA: TGCGCCAGCAGCTCGCCGGGGGGAACAGATACGCAGTATTTT

D: .
V: TRBV5-1
J: TRBJ2-5
size: few
CDR3: CASSLSGKTQYF
DNA: TGCGCCAGCAGCCTAAGTGGAAAGACCCAGTACTTC

D: .
V: TRBV14
J: TRBJ2-1
size: .
CDR3: CASSPRDRYNEQFF
DNA: TGTGCCAGCAGCCCCCGGGACCGTTACAATGAGCAGTTCTTC

D: TRBD1
V: TRBV11-2
J: TRBJ1-2
size: .
CDR3: CASSSIRTGVYGYTF
DNA: TGTGCCAGCAGCTCGATCCGGACAGGAGTATATGGCTACACCTTC

D: TRBD1
V: TRBV6-2/TRBV6-3
J: TRBJ2-5
size: .
CDR3: CASSYAGGMRETQYF
DNA: TGTGCCAGCAGTTACGCAGGGGGCATGAGGGAGACCCAGTACTTC

D: TRBD2
V: TRBV7-3
J: TRBJ2-3
size: many
CDR3: CASSPGLAGADTQYF
DNA: TGTGCCAGCAGCCCAGGACTAGCGGGGGCAGATACGCAGTATTTT

D: .
V: TRBV5-1
J: TRBJ1-5
size: few
CDR3: CASSLGDEINQPQHF
DNA: TGCGCCAGCAGCTTGGGCGACGAAATCAATCAGCCCCAGCATTTT

D: .
V: TRBV7-8
J: TRBJ2-7
size: many
CDR3: CASSPTGPPYEQYF
DNA: TGTGCCAGCAGCCCTACGGGACCCCCGTACGAGCAGTACTTC

D: .
V: TRBV28
J: TRBJ1-2
size: .
CDR3: CASSPGFWGYTF
DNA: TGTGCCAGCAGCCCAGGGTTCTGGGGCTACACCTTC

D: .
V: TRBV7-2
J: TRBJ1-5
size: many
CDR3: CASSRTRGFNNQPQHF
DNA: TGTGCCAGCAGCCGGACTAGGGGGTTCAACAATCAGCCCCAGCATTTT

D: .
V: TRBV24-1
J: TRBJ1-5
size: few
CDR3: CATISGYSNQPQHF
DNA: TGTGCCACCATATCGGGGTATAGCAATCAGCCCCAGCATTTT

D: TRBD1
V: TRBV11-2
J: TRBJ1-5
size: few
CDR3: CASSLATGGDQPQHF
DNA: TGTGCCAGCAGCTTAGCGACAGGGGGAGATCAGCCCCAGCATTTT

D: .
V: TRBV15
J: TRBJ2-7
size: many
CDR3: CATSTGQSDEQYF
DNA: TGTGCCACCAGCACGGGGCAATCGGACGAGCAGTACTTC

D: TRBD1
V: TRBV5-1
J: TRBJ2-2
size: many
CDR3: CASSLRQGYTGELFF
DNA: TGCGCCAGCAGCCTCCGACAGGGTTACACCGGGGAGCTGTTTTTT

D: TRBD2
V: TRBV18
J: TRBJ2-5
size: few
CDR3: CASSRGTSGSSEETQYF
DNA: TGTGCCAGCTCAAGGGGGACTAGCGGGTCCTCAGAAGAGACCCAGTACTTC

D: .
V: TRBV29-1
J: TRBJ1-2
size: few
CDR3: CSVVVKGRGYTF
DNA: TGCAGCGTTGTGGTCAAGGGGAGAGGCTACACCTTC

D: .
V: TRBV24-1
J: TRBJ1-5
size: .
CDR3: CATSDPTGNQPQHF
DNA: TGTGCCACCAGTGACCCGACAGGAAATCAGCCCCAGCATTTT

D: .
V: TRBV20-1
J: TRBJ2-2
size: few
CDR3: CSAVQSANTGELFF
DNA: TGCAGTGCGGTCCAGAGTGCGAACACCGGGGAGCTGTTTTTT

D: .
V: TRBV2
J: TRBJ2-4
size: .
CDR3: CASRTDSGNIQYF
DNA: TGTGCCAGCCGGACAGACTCCGGGAACATTCAGTACTTC

D: .
V: TRBV5-5
J: TRBJ2-1
size: .
CDR3: CASSWALFNEQFF
DNA: TGTGCCAGCAGCTGGGCCCTATTCAATGAGCAGTTCTTC

D: .
V: TRBV7-3
J: TRBJ2-6
size: many
CDR3: CASSSGLSGANVLTF
DNA: TGTGCCAGCAGCTCGGGTCTCTCTGGGGCCAACGTCCTGACTTTC

D: TRBD2
V: TRBV5-6
J: TRBJ2-7
size: few
CDR3: CASSWGGTTKDEQYF
DNA: TGTGCCAGCAGCTGGGGGGGGACTACCAAGGACGAGCAGTACTTC

D: .
V: TRBV6-5
J: TRBJ2-3
size: many
CDR3: CASSYGTGLGTDTQYF
DNA: TGTGCCAGCAGTTATGGGACGGGTCTGGGCACAGATACGCAGTATTTT

D: .
V: TRBV6-5
J: TRBJ2-5
size: .
CDR3: CASSSLGGGETQYF
DNA: TGTGCCAGCAGTTCCCTTGGGGGCGGGGAGACCCAGTACTTC

D: TRBD2
V: TRBV3-1
J: TRBJ2-3
size: few
CDR3: CASSPRPLAGPLGDTQYF
DNA: TGTGCCAGCAGCCCTCGCCCGCTAGCGGGCCCCCTCGGGGATACGCAGTATTTT

D: TRBD1
V: TRBV28
J: TRBJ2-2
size: few
CDR3: CASTVWTGSNTGELFF
DNA: TGTGCCAGCACCGTCTGGACAGGGTCTAACACCGGGGAGCTGTTTTTT

D: TRBD1
V: TRBV7-2
J: TRBJ1-1
size: many
CDR3: CASSLVGTGMNTEAFF
DNA: TGTGCCAGCAGCTTAGTGGGGACAGGGATGAACACTGAAGCTTTCTTT

D: .
V: TRBV5-1
J: TRBJ2-5
size: .
CDR3: CASSLDPPPETQYF
DNA: TGCGCCAGCAGCTTGGATCCGCCCCCAGAGACCCAGTACTTC

D: TRBD2
V: TRBV4-3
J: TRBJ2-1
size: many
CDR3: CASSQEGQRGGNNNEQFF
DNA: TGCGCCAGCAGCCAAGAGGGACAGCGGGGGGGTAATAACAATGAGCAGTTCTTC

D: TRBD2
V: TRBV6-1
J: TRBJ2-1
size: many
CDR3: CASGPRGGAYNEQFF
DNA: TGTGCCAGCGGACCCCGCGGGGGGGCCTACAATGAGCAGTTCTTC

D: TRBD2
V: TRBV6-5
J: TRBJ2-5
size: many
CDR3: CASSQSSGQETQYF
DNA: TGTGCCAGCAGTCAGTCTAGCGGCCAAGAGACCCAGTACTTC

D: .
V: TRBV6-2/TRBV6-3
J: TRBJ1-6
size: .
CDR3: CASRPAGELYTKSSYNSPLHF
DNA: TGTGCCAGCAGACCGGCCGGGGAGCTTTACACCAAAAGCTCCTATAATTCACCCCTCCACTTT

D: TRBD2
V: TRBV20-1
J: TRBJ2-3
size: few
CDR3: CCARGGGAGFLDTQYF
DNA: TGCTGTGCTAGAGGCGGGGGGGCGGGGTTTTTGGATACGCAGTATTTT

D: .
V: TRBV6-2/TRBV6-3
J: TRBJ1-4
size: .
CDR3: CASSQTAAGGKLFF
DNA: TGTGCCAGCAGTCAGACAGCTGCCGGGGGAAAACTGTTTTTT

D: .
V: TRBV27
J: TRBJ1-4
size: few
CDR3: CASSFLGSDEKLFF
DNA: TGTGCCAGCAGTTTTCTAGGGAGTGACGAAAAACTGTTTTTT

D: .
V: TRBV6-2/TRBV6-3
J: TRBJ2-5
size: .
CDR3: CASISIFGIDETQYF
DNA: TGTGCCAGCATCTCGATATTTGGAATCGATGAGACCCAGTACTTC

D: .
V: TRBV3-1
J: TRBJ2-6
size: few
CDR3: CASSQRIAGANVLTF
DNA: TGTGCCAGCAGCCAGAGAATTGCTGGGGCCAACGTCCTGACTTTC

D: .
V: TRBV12-3/TRBV12-4
J: TRBJ2-1
size: few
CDR3: CASSFVQNEQFF
DNA: TGTGCCAGCAGTTTTGTCCAGAATGAGCAGTTCTTC

D: .
V: TRBV10-3
J: TRBJ2-7
size: few
CDR3: CALGVPGHKSYEQYF
DNA: TGTGCCTTGGGGGTCCCGGGACATAAGTCCTACGAGCAGTACTTC

D: .
V: TRBV12-3/TRBV12-4
J: TRBJ2-5
size: many
CDR3: CASSLNEGVETQYF
DNA: TGTGCCAGCAGTTTAAATGAGGGTGTAGAGACCCAGTACTTC

D: TRBD2
V: TRBV5-1
J: TRBJ2-3
size: few
CDR3: CASSPGRGGTDTQYF
DNA: TGCGCCAGCAGCCCCGGTCGGGGAGGGACAGATACGCAGTATTTT

D: TRBD1
V: TRBV27
J: TRBJ2-6
size: few
CDR3: CASSLSGTGSEANVLTF
DNA: TGTGCCAGCAGTTTATCAGGGACAGGGAGTGAGGCCAACGTCCTGACTTTC

D: TRBD1
V: TRBV2
J: TRBJ1-5
size: .
CDR3: CATQDRGPNQPQHF
DNA: TGTGCCACCCAGGACAGGGGTCCTAATCAGCCCCAGCATTTT

D: .
V: TRBV6-5
J: TRBJ2-2
size: few
CDR3: CASSFSLSGELFF
DNA: TGTGCCAGCAGTTTTTCTTTATCCGGGGAGCTGTTTTTT

D: .
V: TRBV2
J: TRBJ2-5
size: .
CDR3: CAREGRTEYQETQYF
DNA: TGTGCCAGAGAGGGTCGGACCGAGTACCAAGAGACCCAGTACTTC